The rows below give T cell receptor beta chains drawn from one sample of a study of T cells after yellow fever vaccination. One entry per CDR3 protein results from TCRdb running MiXCR on the 5' RACE reads. The table lists under 400,000 distinct CDR3 sequences, around 13% of them singletons, with 3% to 4% in the top ten. The sequencing here drew on CD4+ T cells sorted from PBMCs, taken 15 days after the yellow fever booster vaccination. These receptors all come from a man between 18 and 35 years old who received the YFV17D yellow fever vaccine. Each CDR3 is given with its conserved first and last residue. D genes are given only for firm matches. Clone sizes are given selectively: once, few, many, or a class where the clone is expanded.

v_call: TRBV27; j_call: TRBJ2-2; d_call: NA; clone_size: medium-sized; cdr3_nt: TGTGCCACTGGGTCGGCCAACACCGGGGAGCTGTTTTTT; cdr3_aa: CATGSANTGELFF
v_call: TRBV28; j_call: TRBJ1-2; d_call: TRBD1; clone_size: NA; cdr3_nt: TGTGCCAGCAGTCCTGGACAGGGGGCTCTCTATGGCTACACCTTC; cdr3_aa: CASSPGQGALYGYTF
v_call: TRBV19; j_call: TRBJ1-5; d_call: TRBD1; clone_size: NA; cdr3_nt: TGTGCCAGTAGTCCCAGGGGGCTGGGTCAGCCCCAGCATTTT; cdr3_aa: CASSPRGLGQPQHF
v_call: TRBV19; j_call: TRBJ2-3; d_call: NA; clone_size: few; cdr3_nt: TGTGCCAGTACCTCAAGCCCCTCCGGGACGGAAAAGTATACGCAGTATTTT; cdr3_aa: CASTSSPSGTEKYTQYF
v_call: TRBV7-8; j_call: TRBJ2-1; d_call: TRBD2; clone_size: NA; cdr3_nt: TGTGCCAGCAGCCAGTCGACTAGCGGAATAGATGAGCAGTTCTTC; cdr3_aa: CASSQSTSGIDEQFF
v_call: TRBV10-3; j_call: TRBJ2-6; d_call: NA; clone_size: many; cdr3_nt: TGTGCCATCAGTGAGTCGGTCAGGTCCCCCTCTGGGGCCAACGTCCTGACTTTC; cdr3_aa: CAISESVRSPSGANVLTF
v_call: TRBV4-2; j_call: TRBJ2-1; d_call: TRBD2; clone_size: NA; cdr3_nt: TGTGCCAGCAGCCAAGAGTCCCGCGGGGGGGTTTTCAATGAGCAGTTCTTC; cdr3_aa: CASSQESRGGVFNEQFF
v_call: TRBV23-1; j_call: TRBJ2-2; d_call: NA; clone_size: NA; cdr3_nt: NA; cdr3_aa: CASSQSWSDRGGRAVFF
v_call: TRBV4-2; j_call: TRBJ2-1; d_call: NA; clone_size: NA; cdr3_nt: TGTGCCAGCAGCGCCACCTCGAACAGGGAGCATGAGCAGTTCTTC; cdr3_aa: CASSATSNREHEQFF
v_call: TRBV12-3/TRBV12-4; j_call: TRBJ2-5; d_call: NA; clone_size: NA; cdr3_nt: TGTGCCAGCACTAACAGCCTTGGAAAGACCCAGTACTTC; cdr3_aa: CASTNSLGKTQYF
v_call: TRBV29-1; j_call: TRBJ1-1; d_call: NA; clone_size: few; cdr3_nt: TGCAGCGCCACCCGAGCTGAAGCTTTCTTT; cdr3_aa: CSATRAEAFF
v_call: TRBV4-1; j_call: TRBJ1-2; d_call: NA; clone_size: few; cdr3_nt: TGCGCCAGCAGCCAAGAGCGCGCGGGGAACTATGGCTACACCTTC; cdr3_aa: CASSQERAGNYGYTF
v_call: TRBV10-3; j_call: TRBJ2-5; d_call: NA; clone_size: NA; cdr3_nt: TGTGCCATGGGAGGGACAGAAGAGACCCAGTACTTC; cdr3_aa: CAMGGTEETQYF
v_call: TRBV29-1; j_call: TRBJ2-4; d_call: NA; clone_size: NA; cdr3_nt: TGCAGCGTTGAGACAGAAATAAACATTCAGTACTTC; cdr3_aa: CSVETEINIQYF
v_call: TRBV4-2; j_call: TRBJ2-1; d_call: NA; clone_size: few; cdr3_nt: TGTGCCAGCAGCCAAGTGGGGGGCCCGGAGAGGTTCTACAATGAGCAGTTCTTC; cdr3_aa: CASSQVGGPERFYNEQFF
v_call: TRBV5-1; j_call: TRBJ2-3; d_call: NA; clone_size: many; cdr3_nt: TGCGCCAGCAGCTCGGACCCGAACACAGATACGCAGTATTTT; cdr3_aa: CASSSDPNTDTQYF
v_call: TRBV10-3; j_call: TRBJ2-6; d_call: NA; clone_size: NA; cdr3_nt: TGTGCCATCAGTGAGAGGGAGGCCTCCTCTGGGGCCAACGTCCTGACTTTC; cdr3_aa: CAISEREASSGANVLTF
v_call: TRBV18; j_call: TRBJ2-1; d_call: TRBD2; clone_size: NA; cdr3_nt: TGTGCCAGCTCACCACCGGGGGGGATCCAAGTCCATGAGCAGTTCTTC; cdr3_aa: CASSPPGGIQVHEQFF
v_call: TRBV2; j_call: TRBJ2-3; d_call: NA; clone_size: NA; cdr3_nt: TGTGCCAGTCCACTGGAGGGCACAGATACGCAGTATTTT; cdr3_aa: CASPLEGTDTQYF
v_call: TRBV4-3; j_call: TRBJ2-7; d_call: NA; clone_size: NA; cdr3_nt: TGCGCCAGCAGCCAAGATTCGCGATCTCCAAGCTCCTACGAGCAGTACTTC; cdr3_aa: CASSQDSRSPSSYEQYF
v_call: TRBV4-3; j_call: TRBJ2-3; d_call: TRBD2; clone_size: few; cdr3_nt: TGCGCCAGCAGCCCCGCAGGGCTAGCGGGGGCCACAGATACGCAGTATTTT; cdr3_aa: CASSPAGLAGATDTQYF
v_call: TRBV11-1; j_call: TRBJ1-1; d_call: TRBD1; clone_size: few; cdr3_nt: TGTGCCAGCAGCCTTAGCAGGGGGCCTCTGAACACTGAAGCTTTCTTT; cdr3_aa: CASSLSRGPLNTEAFF